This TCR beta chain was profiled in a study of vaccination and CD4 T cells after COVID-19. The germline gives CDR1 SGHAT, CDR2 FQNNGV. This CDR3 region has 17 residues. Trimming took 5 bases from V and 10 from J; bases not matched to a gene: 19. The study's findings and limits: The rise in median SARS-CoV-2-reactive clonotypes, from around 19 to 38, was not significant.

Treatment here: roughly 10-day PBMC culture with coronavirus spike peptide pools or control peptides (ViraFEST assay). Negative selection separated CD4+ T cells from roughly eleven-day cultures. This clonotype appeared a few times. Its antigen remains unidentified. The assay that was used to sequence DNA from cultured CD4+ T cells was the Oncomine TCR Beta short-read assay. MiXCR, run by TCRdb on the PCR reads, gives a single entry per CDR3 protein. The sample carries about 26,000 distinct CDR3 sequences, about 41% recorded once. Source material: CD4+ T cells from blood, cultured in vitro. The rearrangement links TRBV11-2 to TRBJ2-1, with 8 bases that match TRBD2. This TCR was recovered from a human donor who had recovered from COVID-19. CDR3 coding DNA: TGTGCCAGCAGCGTTCTAGGGGAGGCGGGGGGATACGGGGAGCAGTTCTTC. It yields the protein CASSVLGEAGGYGEQFF.